This T cell receptor (beta chain) was obtained from a study of CD8+CD57+ T cells in acquired aplastic anemia (dated by TCRdb to between 2018 and 2020). Some background on the complete study: A mean of around 3.2 ug of DNA, ranging from roughly 0.18 to 30 ug, was extracted from sorted CD4+ and CD8+ cells. CD8+CD57+ expansion was defined as frequency above the mean frequency observed in healthy subjects.

Comment on this clonotype: Which antigen it targets is not known. Qualities for individual bases were not recorded, and no much larger clone is one base off.

Flow cytometry had shown CD8+CD57+ cell expansion in the patients selected for sequencing. Severe acquired aplastic anemia was diagnosed in all patients according to International Study of Aplastic Anemia and Agranulocytosis and Camitta criteria. At the time blood was sampled, none of the patients had received any therapy. The study deep-sequenced TCR repertoires of sorted CD4+ and CD8+ blood T cells from severe aplastic anemia patients and healthy subjects. Patients were enrolled under clinicaltrials.gov protocols 00001620, 01623167, 00001397, 00071045, 00081523 and 00961064 in the USA. Ficoll-Paque density gradient centrifugation was used to isolate peripheral blood mononuclear cells. Before DNA extraction, CD4+ and CD8+ T cells were sorted by FACS or by magnetic beads. Profiling of TCR beta VDJ combinations and CDR3 sequences used genomic DNA as the template. An Illumina HiSeq 2000 was used for TCR repertoire sequencing. On the study's bioinformatics: TRBV/TRBJ rearrangement plots, CDR3 size and DJ length profiles, and Simpson's diversity index were used to evaluate the repertoires. The most abundant DNA sequence in the deep sequencing data was taken as the immunodominant clone. CDR3 amino acid sequences were screened for sharing across subjects and were compared with published repertoires and the VDJdb database. TCRdb itself trimmed the public reads at Q25 with fastp, ran MiXCR and retained productive beta chains. Identical CDR3 proteins give one entry, which carries the most common genes and DNA. TCRdb, not the authors, supplied the V and J calls. Across this sample there are under 200,000 distinct CDR3 sequences, with less than 60% seen only once. The top ten hold about 1.7% of the sample.

Deletion took 6 bases off V and 7 bases off J, with a span of 7 bases between the germline ends. CDR1 and CDR2 (MNHNS, SASEGT) derive from the germline V gene. The CDR3 measures 12 amino acids from cysteine to phenylalanine. Just the 36-base CDR3 DNA is kept, in frame starting at base 1. What the research found in general, with its limitations: Roughly 30 CD8+ CDR3 sequences were found to be shared between patients and controls, but these sequences appeared to be highly expressed in patients and within the immunodominant clones of the patients. CD8+ Simpson's diversity did not differ significantly between patients and healthy controls (P=0.060).

Input material: sorted CD4+, CD8+, or CD8+CD57+ T cells (not recorded which) from PBMCs. This TCR derives from a human donor with aplastic anemia. The chain links TRBV6-1 with TRBJ1-6, with an unclear D gene assignment. In nucleotide form, the sequence is TGTGCCAGCAGAGTGTACAATTCACCCCTCCACTTT. It translates as CASRVYNSPLHF.